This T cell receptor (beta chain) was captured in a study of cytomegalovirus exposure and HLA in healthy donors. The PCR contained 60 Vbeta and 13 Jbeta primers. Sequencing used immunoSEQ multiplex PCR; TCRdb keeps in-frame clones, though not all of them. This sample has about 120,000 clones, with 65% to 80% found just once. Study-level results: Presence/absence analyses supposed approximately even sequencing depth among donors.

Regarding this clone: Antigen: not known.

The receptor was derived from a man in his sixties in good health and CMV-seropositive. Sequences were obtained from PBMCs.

In DNA, the CDR3 is TGTGCCAGCAGCACCGCGCTGGTAGGACAGCCGTTACCCTGGGGTGAAAAACTGTTTTTT. As protein: CASSTALVGQPLPWGEKLFF. The rearrangement joins TRBV21-1 to TRBJ1-4; TRBD1 was called by the table and not checked on the DNA. TRBV21-1 is a pseudogene. The CDR3 contains 20 residues.